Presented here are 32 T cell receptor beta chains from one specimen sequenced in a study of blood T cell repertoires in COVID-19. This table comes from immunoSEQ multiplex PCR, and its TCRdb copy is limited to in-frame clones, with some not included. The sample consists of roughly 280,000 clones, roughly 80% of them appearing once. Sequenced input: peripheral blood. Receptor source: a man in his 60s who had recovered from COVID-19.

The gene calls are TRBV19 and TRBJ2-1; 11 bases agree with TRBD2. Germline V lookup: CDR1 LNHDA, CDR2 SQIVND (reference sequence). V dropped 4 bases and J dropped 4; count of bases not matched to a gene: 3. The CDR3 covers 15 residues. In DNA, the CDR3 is TGTGCCAGTAGTAGACTAGCGGGAACTTACAATGAGCAGTTCTTC. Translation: CASSRLAGTYNEQFF.

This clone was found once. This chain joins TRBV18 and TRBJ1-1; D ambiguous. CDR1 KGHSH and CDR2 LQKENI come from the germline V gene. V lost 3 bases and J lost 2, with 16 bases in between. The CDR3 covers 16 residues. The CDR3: CASSPVRDPTNTEAFF. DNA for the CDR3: TGTGCCAGCTCACCGGTCCGGGATCCAACTAACACTGAAGCTTTCTTT.

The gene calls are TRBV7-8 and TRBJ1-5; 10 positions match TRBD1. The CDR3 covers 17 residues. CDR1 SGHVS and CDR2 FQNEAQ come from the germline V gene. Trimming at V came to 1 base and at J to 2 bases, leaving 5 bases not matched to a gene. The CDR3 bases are TGTGCCAGCAGCTTAGGGGGGGACAGGGGAGGCAATCAGCCCCAGCATTTT. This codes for CASSLGGDRGGNQPQHF.

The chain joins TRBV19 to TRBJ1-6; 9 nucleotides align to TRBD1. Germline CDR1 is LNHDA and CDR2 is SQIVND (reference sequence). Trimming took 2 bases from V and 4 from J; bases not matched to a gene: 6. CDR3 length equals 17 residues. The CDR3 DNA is TGTGCCAGTAGTATAATTGGGACAGGGTCGTATAATTCACCCCTCCACTTT. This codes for CASSIIGTGSYNSPLHF.

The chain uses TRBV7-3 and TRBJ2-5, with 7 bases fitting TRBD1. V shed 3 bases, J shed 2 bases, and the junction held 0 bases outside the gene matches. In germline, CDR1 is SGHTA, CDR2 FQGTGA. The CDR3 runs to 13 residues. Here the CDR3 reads CASSLGQQETQYF. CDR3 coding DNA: TGTGCCAGCAGCTTGGGACAGCAAGAGACCCAGTACTTC.

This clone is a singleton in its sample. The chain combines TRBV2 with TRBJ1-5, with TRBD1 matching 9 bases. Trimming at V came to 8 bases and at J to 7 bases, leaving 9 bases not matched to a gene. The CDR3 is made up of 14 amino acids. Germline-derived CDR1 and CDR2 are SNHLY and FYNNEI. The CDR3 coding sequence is TGTGCCAGCGGGGAGGACAGGGGTGGGCAGCCCCAGCATTTT. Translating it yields CASGEDRGGQPQHF.

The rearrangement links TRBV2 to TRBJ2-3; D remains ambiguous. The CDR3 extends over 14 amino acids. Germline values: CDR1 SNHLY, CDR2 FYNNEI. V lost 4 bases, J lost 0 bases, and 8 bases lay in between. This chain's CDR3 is CASSAVGSTDTQYF. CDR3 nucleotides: TGTGCCAGCAGTGCAGTCGGGAGCACAGATACGCAGTATTTT.

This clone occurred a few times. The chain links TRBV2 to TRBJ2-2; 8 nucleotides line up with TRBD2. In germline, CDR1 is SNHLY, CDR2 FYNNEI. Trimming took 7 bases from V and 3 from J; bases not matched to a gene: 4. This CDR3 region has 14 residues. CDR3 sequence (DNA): TGTGCCAGCACCGGGAGGGGATACACCGGGGAGCTGTTTTTT. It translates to CASTGRGYTGELFF.

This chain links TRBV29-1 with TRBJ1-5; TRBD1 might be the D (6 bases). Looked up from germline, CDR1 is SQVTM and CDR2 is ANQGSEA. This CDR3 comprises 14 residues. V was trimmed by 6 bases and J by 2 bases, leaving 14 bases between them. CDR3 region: CSVSGGGGNQPQHF. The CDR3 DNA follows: TGCAGCGTGTCGGGAGGGGGTGGCAATCAGCCCCAGCATTTT.

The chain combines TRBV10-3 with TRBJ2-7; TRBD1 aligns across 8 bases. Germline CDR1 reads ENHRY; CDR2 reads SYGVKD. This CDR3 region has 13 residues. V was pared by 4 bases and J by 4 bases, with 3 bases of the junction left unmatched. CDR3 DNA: TGTGCCATCAGTGGGGACAGGCAATACGAGCAGTACTTC. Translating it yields CAISGDRQYEQYF.

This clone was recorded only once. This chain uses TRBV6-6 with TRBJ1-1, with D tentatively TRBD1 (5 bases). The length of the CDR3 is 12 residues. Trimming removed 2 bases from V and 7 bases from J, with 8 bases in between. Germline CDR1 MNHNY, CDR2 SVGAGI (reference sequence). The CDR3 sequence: CASSYRGLEAFF. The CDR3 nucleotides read TGTGCCAGCAGTTACAGGGGACTTGAAGCTTTCTTT.

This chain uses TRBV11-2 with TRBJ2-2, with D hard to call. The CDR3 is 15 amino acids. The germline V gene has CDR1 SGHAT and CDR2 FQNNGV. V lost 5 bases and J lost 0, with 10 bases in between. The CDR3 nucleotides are TGTGCCAGCAGCCCCCTGCTAGCGAACACCGGGGAGCTGTTTTTT. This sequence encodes CASSPLLANTGELFF.

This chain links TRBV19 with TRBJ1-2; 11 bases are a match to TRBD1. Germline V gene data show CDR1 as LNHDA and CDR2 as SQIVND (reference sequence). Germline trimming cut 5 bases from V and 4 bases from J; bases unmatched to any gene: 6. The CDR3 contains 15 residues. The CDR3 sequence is CASSLAGTGGYGYTF. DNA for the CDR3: TGTGCCAGTAGTCTCGCCGGGACAGGGGGCTATGGCTACACCTTC.

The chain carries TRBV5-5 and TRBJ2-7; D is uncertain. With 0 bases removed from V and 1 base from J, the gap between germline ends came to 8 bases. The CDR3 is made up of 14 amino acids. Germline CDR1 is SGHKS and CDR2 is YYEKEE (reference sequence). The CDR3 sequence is CASSLVGRSYEQYF. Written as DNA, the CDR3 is TGTGCCAGCAGCTTGGTTGGCAGATCCTACGAGCAGTACTTC.

DNA of the CDR3: TGTGCCAGCAGCGTGGGAGTTTCTAGCACAGATACGCAGTATTTT. Its protein product is CASSVGVSSTDTQYF. The chain combines TRBV5-5 with TRBJ2-3; maybe TRBD2 (5 bases). The CDR3 length is 15 residues. The germline gives CDR1 SGHKS, CDR2 YYEKEE (reference sequence). V shed 4 bases and J shed 0 bases, with 12 bases lying between them.

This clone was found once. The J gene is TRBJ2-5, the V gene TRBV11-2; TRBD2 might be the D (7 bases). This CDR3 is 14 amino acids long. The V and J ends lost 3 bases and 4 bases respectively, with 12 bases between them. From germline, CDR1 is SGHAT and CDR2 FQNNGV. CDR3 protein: CASSFGGLRETQYF. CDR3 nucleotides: TGTGCCAGCAGCTTCGGGGGGCTAAGAGAGACCCAGTACTTC.

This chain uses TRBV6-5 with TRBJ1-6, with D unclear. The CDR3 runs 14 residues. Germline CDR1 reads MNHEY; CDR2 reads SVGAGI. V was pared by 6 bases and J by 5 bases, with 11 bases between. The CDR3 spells CASRREVDNSPLHF. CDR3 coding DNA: TGTGCCAGCAGGAGAGAGGTCGATAATTCACCCCTCCACTTT.

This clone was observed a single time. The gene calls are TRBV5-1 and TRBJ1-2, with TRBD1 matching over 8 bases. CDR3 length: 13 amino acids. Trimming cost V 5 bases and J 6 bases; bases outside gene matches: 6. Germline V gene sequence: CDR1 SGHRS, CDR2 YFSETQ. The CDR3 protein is CASRPGTGHGYTF. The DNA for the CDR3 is TGCGCCAGCAGGCCAGGGACAGGCCATGGCTACACCTTC.

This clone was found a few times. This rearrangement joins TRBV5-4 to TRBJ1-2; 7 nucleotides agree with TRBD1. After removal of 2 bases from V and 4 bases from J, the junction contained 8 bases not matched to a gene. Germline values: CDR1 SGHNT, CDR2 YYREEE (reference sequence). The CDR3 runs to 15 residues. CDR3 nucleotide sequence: TGTGCCAGCAGCTTAGGGGGCAGGAGCACCTATGGCTACACCTTC. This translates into CASSLGGRSTYGYTF.

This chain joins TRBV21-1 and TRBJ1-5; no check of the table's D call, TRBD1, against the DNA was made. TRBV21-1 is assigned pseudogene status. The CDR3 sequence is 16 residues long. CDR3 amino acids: CASSKLLQASNQPQHF. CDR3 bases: TGTGCCAGCAGCAAATTGTTACAGGCTAGCAATCAGCCCCAGCATTTT.

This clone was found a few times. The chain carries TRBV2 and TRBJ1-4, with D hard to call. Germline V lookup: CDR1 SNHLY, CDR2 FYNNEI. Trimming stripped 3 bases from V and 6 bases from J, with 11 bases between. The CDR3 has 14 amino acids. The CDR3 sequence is CASSDSGRYEKLFF. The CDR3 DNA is TGTGCCAGCAGTGATTCGGGTCGATATGAAAAACTGTTTTTT.

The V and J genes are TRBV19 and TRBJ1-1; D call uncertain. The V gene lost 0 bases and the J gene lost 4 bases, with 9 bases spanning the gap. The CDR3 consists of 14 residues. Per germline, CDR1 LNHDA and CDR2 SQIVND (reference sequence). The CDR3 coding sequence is TGTGCCAGTAGTATAGAGACCCGAGGCACTGAAGCTTTCTTT. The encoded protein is CASSIETRGTEAFF.

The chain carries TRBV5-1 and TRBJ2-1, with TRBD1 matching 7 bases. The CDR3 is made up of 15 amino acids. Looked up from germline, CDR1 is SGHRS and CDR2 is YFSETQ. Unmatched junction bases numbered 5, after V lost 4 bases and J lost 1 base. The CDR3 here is CASSVYRGSYNEQFF. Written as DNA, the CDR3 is TGCGCCAGCAGCGTGTACAGGGGTTCCTACAATGAGCAGTTCTTC.

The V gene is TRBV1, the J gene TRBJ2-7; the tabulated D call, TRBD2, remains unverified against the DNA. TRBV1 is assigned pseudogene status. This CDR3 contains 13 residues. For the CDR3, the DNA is TGCACCAGCATCTGGGGGAGGTCCTACGAGCAGTACTTC. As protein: CTSIWGRSYEQYF.

In DNA, the CDR3 is TGTGCCAGCAGTTTTCGCGGGGGTGGGGAGCTGTTTTTT. Its protein product is CASSFRGGGELFF. This rearrangement joins TRBV12-3 or TRBV12-4 to TRBJ2-2; 7 bases are shared with TRBD2. The CDR3 spans 13 residues. Trimming cost V 3 bases and J 8 bases; bases outside gene matches: 3.

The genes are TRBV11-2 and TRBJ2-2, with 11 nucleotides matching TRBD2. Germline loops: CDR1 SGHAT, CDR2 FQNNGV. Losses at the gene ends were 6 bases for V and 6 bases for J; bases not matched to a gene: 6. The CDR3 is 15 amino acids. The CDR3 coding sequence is TGTGCCAGCAGGGCCACTAGCGGGAGTCCCGGGGAGCTGTTTTTT. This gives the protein CASRATSGSPGELFF.

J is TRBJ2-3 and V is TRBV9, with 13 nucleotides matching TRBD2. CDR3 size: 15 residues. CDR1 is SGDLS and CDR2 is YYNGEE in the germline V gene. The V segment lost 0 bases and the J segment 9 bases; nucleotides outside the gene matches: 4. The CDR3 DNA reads TGTGCCAGCAGCGTAGCTGGGGGACTAGCGGGGACGCAGTATTTT. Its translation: CASSVAGGLAGTQYF.

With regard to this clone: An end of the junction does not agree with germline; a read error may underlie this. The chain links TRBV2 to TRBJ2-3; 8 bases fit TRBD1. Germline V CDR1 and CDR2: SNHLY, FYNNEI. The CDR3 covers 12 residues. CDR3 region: CASSQGAAAVCF. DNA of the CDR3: TGTGCCAGCAGCCAGGGGGCTGCTGCAGTTTGTTTT.

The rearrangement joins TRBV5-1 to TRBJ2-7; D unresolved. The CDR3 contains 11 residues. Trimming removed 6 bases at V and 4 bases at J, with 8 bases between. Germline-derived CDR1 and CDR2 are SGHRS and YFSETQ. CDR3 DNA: TGCGCCAGCAAAAACTTATACGAGCAGTACTTC. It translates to CASKNLYEQYF.

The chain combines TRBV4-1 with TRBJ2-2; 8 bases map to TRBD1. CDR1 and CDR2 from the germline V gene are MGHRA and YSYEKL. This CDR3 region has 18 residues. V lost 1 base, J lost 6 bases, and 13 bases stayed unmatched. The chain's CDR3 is CASSQGVDRVVSAGELFF. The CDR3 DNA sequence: TGCGCCAGCAGCCAAGGGGTGGACAGGGTTGTAAGCGCCGGGGAGCTGTTTTTT.

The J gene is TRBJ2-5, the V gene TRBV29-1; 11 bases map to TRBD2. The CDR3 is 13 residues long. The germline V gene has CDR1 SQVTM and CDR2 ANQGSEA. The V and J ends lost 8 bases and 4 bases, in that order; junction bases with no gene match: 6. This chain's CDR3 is CSFRTSGGETQYF. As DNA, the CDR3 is TGCAGCTTCCGCACTAGCGGGGGAGAGACCCAGTACTTC.

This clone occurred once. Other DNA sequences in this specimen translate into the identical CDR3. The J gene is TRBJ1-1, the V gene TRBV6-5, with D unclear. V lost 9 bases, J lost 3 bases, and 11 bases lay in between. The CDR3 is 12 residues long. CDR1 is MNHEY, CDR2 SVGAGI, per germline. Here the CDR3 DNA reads TGTGCCAGTTCGCTATCCGACACTGAAGCTTTCTTT. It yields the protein CASSLSDTEAFF.